The 19 T cell receptor beta chains given below trace back to one sample, sequenced in a study of blood T cell repertoires in COVID-19 (dated by TCRdb to 2018 to 2020). The method behind the library was the immunoSEQ multiplex PCR assay. TCRdb carries this immuneACCESS record with in-frame sequences only. Its versions omit some clonotypes, under half of them owing to an unresolved V gene in the studies checked, with the rest unexplained. The sample yields approximately 300,000 clones; around 86% were counted once. The top ten clonotypes cover roughly 1.6% of the sample. Specimen: peripheral blood. These receptors were collected from a woman between 45 and 65 years old with acute or convalescent COVID-19.

V gene TRBV6-4 combines with J gene TRBJ2-2, with a weak D call TRBD1 (6 bases). Germline lookup yields CDR1 MRHNA and CDR2 SNTAGT. Trimming pared 5 bases from V and 3 bases from J, leaving 13 bases between. This CDR3 has 15 residues. The CDR3 nucleotides are TGTGCCAGCAGTTTTTGGGCAGGGGACACCGGGGAGCTGTTTTTT. Translated: CASSFWAGDTGELFF.

This rearrangement joins TRBV20-1 to TRBJ1-1, with 7 bases that match TRBD1. J was trimmed by 0 bases and V by 3 bases; bases with no gene match: 10. From germline, CDR1 is DFQATT and CDR2 SNEGSKA (reference sequence). CDR3 length equals 16 residues. Here the CDR3 reads CSASRIYRGMNTEAFF. CDR3 DNA sequence: TGCAGTGCTAGTAGAATCTACAGGGGAATGAACACTGAAGCTTTCTTT.

This chain uses TRBV7-2 with TRBJ2-3, with D hard to call. The germline CDR1 and CDR2 sequences are SGHTA and FQGNSA. The CDR3 has 13 amino acids. The V end was cut by 1 base, the J end by 4 bases, with 6 bases between. This CDR3 reads CASSLVSADTQYF. DNA of the CDR3: TGTGCCAGCAGCTTAGTTTCGGCAGATACGCAGTATTTT.

This chain links TRBV7-2 with TRBJ2-7; no clear D. The V and J ends lost 3 bases and 4 bases respectively, with 7 bases between them. Per the germline V gene, CDR1 is SGHTA and CDR2 is FQGNSA. CDR3 length equals 12 residues. The CDR3 region has the DNA TGTGCCAGCAGCTTCGCTAAATACGAGCAGTACTTC. This sequence encodes CASSFAKYEQYF.

The rearrangement uses TRBV28 and TRBJ2-7; 9 bases line up with TRBD2. J gave up 6 bases and V 6 bases, and 9 bases lay outside the gene matches. Germline CDR1 and CDR2: MDHEN and SYDVKM. The CDR3 consists of 14 residues. The DNA of the CDR3 is TGTGCCAGCAGCAGACCGGGACTAGCAATCGAGCAGTACTTC. It is translated as CASSRPGLAIEQYF.

The J gene is TRBJ2-1, the V gene TRBV9, with TRBD2 matching 11 bases. The germline V gene has CDR1 SGDLS and CDR2 YYNGEE. This CDR3 spans 16 amino acids. With 3 bases clipped from V and 5 bases from J, the junction kept 7 bases outside the gene matches. This CDR3 is CASSALAGGGHNEQFF. The CDR3 region has the DNA TGTGCCAGCAGCGCCTTAGCGGGAGGGGGCCACAATGAGCAGTTCTTC. The full variable domain, with the rest looked up from reference TRBV9 and TRBJ2-1, is DSGVTQTPKHLITATGQRVTLRCSPRSGDLSVYWYQQSLDQGLQFLIQYYNGEERAKGNILERFSAQQFPDLHSELNLSSLELGDSALYFCASSALAGGGHNEQFFGPGTRLTVL.

This chain links TRBV7-2 with TRBJ1-3, with TRBD1 identical over 7 bases. This CDR3 spans 15 amino acids. The ends lost 6 bases at V and 2 bases at J; junction bases unmatched: 7. Germline CDR1 SGHTA, CDR2 FQGNSA. The DNA for the CDR3 is TGTGCCAGCAGTAGAACGACAGGGCCTGGAAACACCATATATTTT. Translation gives CASSRTTGPGNTIYF. The full variable domain, completed using reference TRBV7-2 and TRBJ1-3, is GAGVSQSPSNKVTEKGKDVELRCDPISGHTALYWYRQSLGQGLEFLIYFQGNSAPDKSGLPSDRFSAERTGGSVSTLTIQRTQQEDSAVYLCASSRTTGPGNTIYFGEGSWLTVV.

The V call is TRBV2, the J call TRBJ2-1; 11 bases fit TRBD2. The germline V gene encodes CDR1 SNHLY and CDR2 FYNNEI. The length of the CDR3 is 16 residues. The J segment lost 8 bases and the V segment lost 8 bases, leaving 14 bases of the junction unmatched. CDR3 amino acids: CASEGLAAIGMDEQFF. The CDR3, as DNA: TGTGCCAGCGAGGGACTAGCGGCGATCGGTATGGATGAGCAGTTCTTC.

The chain links TRBV7-2 to TRBJ2-7, with D perhaps TRBD1 (6 bases). The CDR3 consists of 13 residues. V lost 1 base, J lost 4 bases, and 8 bases lay in between. Germline CDR1 is SGHTA and CDR2 is FQGNSA. CDR3 DNA sequence: TGTGCCAGCAGCTTAGAGGACAGATACGAGCAGTACTTC. Translating gives CASSLEDRYEQYF.

V gene TRBV25-1 combines with J gene TRBJ2-5; 7 bases fit TRBD2. The CDR3 has 13 amino acids. V lost 5 bases, J lost 4 bases, and 4 bases stayed unmatched. Germline V gene lookup returns CDR1 MGHDK and CDR2 SYGVNS. The CDR3 loop is CASSMGLIETQYF. The CDR3 nucleotides are TGTGCCAGCAGTATGGGACTAATAGAGACCCAGTACTTC.

The V call is TRBV21-1, the J call TRBJ1-1; the table's D call of TRBD1 was not tested on the DNA. TRBV21-1 has pseudogene status. This CDR3 spans 16 amino acids. CDR3 nucleotide sequence: TGTGCCAGCAGCAATCCCACAGCACCCATGAACACTGAAGCTTTCTTT. Its protein product is CASSNPTAPMNTEAFF.

The V and J genes are TRBV2 and TRBJ1-1; possibly TRBD1 for D (5 bases). CDR1 and CDR2 (germline): SNHLY, FYNNEI. The CDR3 totals 14 residues. Trimming took 4 bases from V and 3 from J, leaving 12 bases between them. Here the CDR3 reads CASSVGGRDTEAFF. Written as DNA, the CDR3 is TGTGCCAGCAGTGTGGGGGGGAGGGACACTGAAGCTTTCTTT.

This chain joins TRBV13 and TRBJ2-3; D is undetermined. V was trimmed by 5 bases and J by 0 bases, leaving 21 bases between them. Germline assignment: CDR1 PRHDT and CDR2 FYEKMQ (reference sequence). The CDR3 spans 18 residues. This CDR3 reads CASSPTSVRIPSTDTQYF. CDR3 DNA: TGTGCCAGCAGCCCGACCAGTGTCAGGATACCTAGCACAGATACGCAGTATTTT.

This chain joins TRBV5-1 and TRBJ2-2; TRBD2 matches 9 bases. The CDR3 has 16 residues. Looked up from germline, CDR1 is SGHRS and CDR2 is YFSETQ. Trimming removed 2 bases from V and 0 bases from J; junction bases left unmatched: 2. The CDR3 DNA reads TGCGCCAGCAGCTTCCTAGCGGGAACGAACACCGGGGAGCTGTTTTTT. As protein: CASSFLAGTNTGELFF.

This chain uses TRBV9 with TRBJ1-1; D remains ambiguous. V lost 4 bases and J 0 bases, leaving 13 bases between the germline ends. Germline V gene data show CDR1 as SGDLS and CDR2 as YYNGEE. The CDR3 runs to 15 residues. The CDR3 coding sequence is TGTGCCAGCAGCCCCCGCGGACTCATGAACACTGAAGCTTTCTTT. Encoded protein: CASSPRGLMNTEAFF. Filled out from reference TRBV9 and TRBJ1-1, the complete variable domain reads DSGVTQTPKHLITATGQRVTLRCSPRSGDLSVYWYQQSLDQGLQFLIQYYNGEERAKGNILERFSAQQFPDLHSELNLSSLELGDSALYFCASSPRGLMNTEAFFGQGTRLTVV.

The chain uses TRBV18 and TRBJ2-2; 9 nucleotides match TRBD1. CDR3 length: 15 residues. The ends lost 7 bases at V and 2 bases at J; junction bases unmatched: 5. Germline V gene lookup returns CDR1 KGHSH and CDR2 LQKENI. The CDR3: CASLPGQGNTGELFF. In DNA form, the CDR3 reads TGTGCCAGCTTACCGGGACAGGGAAACACCGGGGAGCTGTTTTTT. Drawing the rest from reference TRBV18 and TRBJ2-2, the complete variable domain is NAGVMQNPRHLVRRRGQEARLRCSPMKGHSHVYWYRQLPEEGLKFMVYLQKENIIDESGMPKERFSAEFPKEGPSILRIQQVVRGDSAAYFCASLPGQGNTGELFFGEGSRLTVL.

The chain joins TRBV9 to TRBJ2-7, with 7 nucleotides matching TRBD2. Germline trimming cut 0 bases from V and 4 bases from J; bases unmatched to any gene: 10. CDR1 SGDLS and CDR2 YYNGEE come from the germline V gene. This CDR3 region has 16 residues. The CDR3, as DNA: TGTGCCAGCAGCGTAGAGTCGACTAGCCTTGGGTACGAGCAGTACTTC. This sequence encodes CASSVESTSLGYEQYF.

This rearrangement joins TRBV29-1 to TRBJ1-5, with a tentative D call TRBD1 (6 bases). Germline V lookup: CDR1 SQVTM, CDR2 ANQGSEA. Trimming pared 6 bases from V and 2 bases from J, leaving 14 bases between. This CDR3 has 14 amino acids. The chain's CDR3 is CSVIQGGGNQPQHF. The CDR3 DNA follows: TGCAGCGTCATACAGGGAGGGGGCAATCAGCCCCAGCATTTT.

The V and J genes are TRBV5-4 and TRBJ2-3; 16 nucleotides agree with TRBD2. V gave up 5 bases and J gave up 4 bases; unmatched junction bases: 13. The CDR3 length is 19 residues. Germline CDR1 reads SGHNT; CDR2 reads YYREEE (reference sequence). In DNA form, the CDR3 reads TGTGCCAGCAGTTCCGGGACTAGCGGGAGGGCCTGGGTCGCAGATACGCAGTATTTT. This sequence encodes CASSSGTSGRAWVADTQYF.